Sequencing of this T cell receptor (beta chain) was carried out in a study of T cells in Graves' hyperthyroidism and ophthalmopathy. Study background: Before treatment of any kind, peripheral blood was taken at initial diagnosis. Study results and limitations: Most thyroid clonotypes that were expanded above 0.001 also turned up in blood.

This clonotype was detected ten times or more. The target antigen is unknown. Amplified regions were TCR beta CDR3 sequences from RNA transcripts. First-round RT-PCR targeting the TCR CDR3 was performed with the HTBI primer set. One entry per CDR3 protein results from TCRdb running MiXCR on the multiplex PCR reads. The sample lists roughly 300,000 distinct CDR3 sequences; approximately 14% were seen once. Stability of Graves' hyperthyroidism was defined as absent ophthalmopathy progression within 18 months. With a duration under 2 months, the hyperthyroidism was newly diagnosed in patients aged 18 to 65. The receptor's source is a woman in her 30s with Graves' hyperthyroidism. The sample was blood.

This CDR3 reads CASSFTPSGTPYEQYF. Here the CDR3 DNA reads TGTGCCAGCAGCTTTACCCCTAGCGGGACTCCCTACGAGCAGTACTTC. This sequence joins TRBV7-9 and TRBJ2-7, with TRBD2 matching 9 bases. This CDR3 spans 16 amino acids. Germline values: CDR1 SEHNR, CDR2 FQNEAQ (reference sequence). V was clipped by 3 bases and J by 2 bases; unmatched bases: 8.